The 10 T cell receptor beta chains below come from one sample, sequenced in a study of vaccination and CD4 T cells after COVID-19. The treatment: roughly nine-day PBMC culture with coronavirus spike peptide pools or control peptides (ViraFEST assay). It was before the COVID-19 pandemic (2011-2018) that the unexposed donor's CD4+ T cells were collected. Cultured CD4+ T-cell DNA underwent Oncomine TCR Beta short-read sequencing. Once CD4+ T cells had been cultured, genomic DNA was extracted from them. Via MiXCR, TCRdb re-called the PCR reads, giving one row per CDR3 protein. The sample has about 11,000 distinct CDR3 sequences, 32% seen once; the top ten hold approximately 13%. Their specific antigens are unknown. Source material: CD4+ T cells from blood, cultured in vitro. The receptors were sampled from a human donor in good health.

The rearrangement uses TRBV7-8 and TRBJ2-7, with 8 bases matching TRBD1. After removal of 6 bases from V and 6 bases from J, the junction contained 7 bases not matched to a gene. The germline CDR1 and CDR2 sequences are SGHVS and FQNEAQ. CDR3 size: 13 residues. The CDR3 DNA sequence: TGTGCCAGCAGACCTGGACAGGGAAGCGAGCAGTACTTC. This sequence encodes CASRPGQGSEQYF.

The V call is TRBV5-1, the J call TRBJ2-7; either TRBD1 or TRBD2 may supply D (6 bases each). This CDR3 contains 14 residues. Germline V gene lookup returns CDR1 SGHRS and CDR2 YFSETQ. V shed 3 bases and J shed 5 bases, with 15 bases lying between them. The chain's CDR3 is CASSWVGGGNEQYF. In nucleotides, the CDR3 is TGCGCCAGCAGCTGGGTGGGGGGCGGAAACGAGCAGTACTTC.

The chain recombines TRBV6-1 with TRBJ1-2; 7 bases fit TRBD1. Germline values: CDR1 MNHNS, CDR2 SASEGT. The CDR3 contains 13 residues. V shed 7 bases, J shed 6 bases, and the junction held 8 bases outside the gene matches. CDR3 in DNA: TGTGCCAGCAAACCCAGGGGGGTTCATGGCTACACCTTC. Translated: CASKPRGVHGYTF.

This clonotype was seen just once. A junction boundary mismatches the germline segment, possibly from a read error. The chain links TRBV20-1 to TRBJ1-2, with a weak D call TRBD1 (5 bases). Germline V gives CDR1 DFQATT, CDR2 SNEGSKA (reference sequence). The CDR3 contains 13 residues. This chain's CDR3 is CSAALDSDYGHTF. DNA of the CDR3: TGCAGTGCCGCGCTCGACAGTGACTATGGCCACACCTTC.

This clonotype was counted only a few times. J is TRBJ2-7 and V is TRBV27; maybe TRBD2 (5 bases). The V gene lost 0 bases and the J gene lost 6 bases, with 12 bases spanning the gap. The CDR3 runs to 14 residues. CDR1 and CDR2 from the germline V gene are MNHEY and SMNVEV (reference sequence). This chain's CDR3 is CASSLSGSFFEQYF. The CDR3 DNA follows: TGTGCCAGCAGTTTATCGGGGAGTTTCTTCGAGCAGTACTTC.

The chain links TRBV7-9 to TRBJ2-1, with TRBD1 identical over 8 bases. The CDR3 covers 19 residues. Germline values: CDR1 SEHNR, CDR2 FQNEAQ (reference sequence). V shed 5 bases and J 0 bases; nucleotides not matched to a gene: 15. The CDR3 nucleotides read TGTGCCAGCAGCCGTCCCGGGACAGGTAGCCTATTCTCCTACAATGAGCAGTTCTTC. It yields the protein CASSRPGTGSLFSYNEQFF.

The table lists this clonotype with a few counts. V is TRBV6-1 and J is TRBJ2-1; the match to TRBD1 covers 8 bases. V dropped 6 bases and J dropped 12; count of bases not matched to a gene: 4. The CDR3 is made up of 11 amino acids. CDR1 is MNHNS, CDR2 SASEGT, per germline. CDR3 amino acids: CASSTGGWQFF. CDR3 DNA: TGTGCCAGCAGCACAGGGGGTTGGCAGTTCTTC.

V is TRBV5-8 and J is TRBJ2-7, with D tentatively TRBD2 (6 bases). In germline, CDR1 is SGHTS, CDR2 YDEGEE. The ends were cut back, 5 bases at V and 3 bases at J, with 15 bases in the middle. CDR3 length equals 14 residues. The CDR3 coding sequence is TGTGCCAGCAGTCCTCAGGGACTCTTCTACGAGCAGTACTTC. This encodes CASSPQGLFYEQYF.

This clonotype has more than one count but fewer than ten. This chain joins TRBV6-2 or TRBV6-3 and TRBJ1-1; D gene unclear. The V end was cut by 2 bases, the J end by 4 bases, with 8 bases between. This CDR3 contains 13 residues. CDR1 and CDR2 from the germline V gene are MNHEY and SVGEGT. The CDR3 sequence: CASSYRVPTEAFF. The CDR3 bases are TGTGCCAGCAGTTACCGGGTTCCCACTGAAGCTTTCTTT.

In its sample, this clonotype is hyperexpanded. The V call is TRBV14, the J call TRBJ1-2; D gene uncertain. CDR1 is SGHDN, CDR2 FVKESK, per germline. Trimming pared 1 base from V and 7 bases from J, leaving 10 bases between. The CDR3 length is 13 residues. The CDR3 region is CASSQVQSSGYTF. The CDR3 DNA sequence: TGTGCCAGCAGCCAAGTACAGTCTAGTGGCTACACCTTC.